Below, one T cell receptor (beta chain) is given with its context. The target antigen is unknown. Produced via immunoSEQ multiplex PCR; TCRdb's table is partial and in-frame only. The profile shows 85,000 to 100,000 clones, roughly 90% of them singletons. Time point here: baseline, week 1 (first vaccination visit). The treatment is: pre-vaccination baseline after standard-of-care therapy. The data were obtained in a study of a mutant IDH1 vaccine in newly diagnosed glioma. Study as a whole: Every participant had undergone radiotherapy, temozolomide, or both before, and most underwent both. Study outcomes and limitations: Apparently unrelated to pseudoprogression were changes in the top peripheral T cell clonotypes.

The germline CDR1 and CDR2 sequences are SGHRS and YFSETQ. The CDR3 sequence is 14 residues long. The germline V and J ends were trimmed by 2 bases and 0 bases, with 7 bases remaining between them. Source: PBMCs, taken from a glioma patient treated with radiotherapy, temozolomide or both. The V and J genes are TRBV5-1 and TRBJ2-3; D not certain. The sequence was collected from a woman aged 50 to 60 with glioma. CDR3 DNA sequence: TGCGCCAGCAGCTTTGGCCAGAGCACAGATACGCAGTATTTT. It is translated as CASSFGQSTDTQYF.